One sample yielded the 5 T cell receptor beta chains listed below, sequenced in a study of T-cell memory formation after mild COVID-19. TCRdb ran MiXCR on the 5' RACE reads and lists one entry per CDR3 protein. The repertoire holds approximately 270,000 distinct CDR3 sequences, with 16% as singletons. The sample taken for sequencing was PBMCs or a T cell subset sorted from them (not recorded which). The receptors here all came from a man aged 18 to 30 who had mild COVID-19 (a few samples of this study predate the infection). Cell type and time point are not known.

The CDR3 here is CASSSRQGMGGNTEAFF. The CDR3 bases are TGCGCCAGCAGCTCACGGCAGGGGATGGGGGGGAACACTGAAGCTTTCTTT. This chain links TRBV4-1 with TRBJ1-1; a weak D match, TRBD1 (6 bases). This CDR3 comprises 17 residues. Trimming removed 5 bases at V and 1 base at J, with 20 bases between. CDR1 and CDR2 from the germline V gene are MGHRA and YSYEKL.

The rearrangement uses TRBV7-2 and TRBJ2-7; the D gene is possibly TRBD1 (5 bases). V gave up 5 bases and J gave up 0 bases, with 11 bases separating them. CDR1 and CDR2 (germline): SGHTA, FQGNSA. The CDR3 length is 14 residues. CDR3 nucleotide sequence: TGTGCCAGCAGCCCCCAGGGCGGCTCCTACGAGCAGTACGTC. Protein sequence: CASSPQGGSYEQYV.

This clonotype was observed a few times. The rearrangement joins TRBV6-5 to TRBJ2-5, with 7 bases aligning to TRBD1. Germline V gene data show CDR1 as MNHEY and CDR2 as SVGAGI. CDR3 length equals 15 residues. V lost 6 bases to trimming and J lost 5 bases; unmatched junction nucleotides: 12. The CDR3 sequence: CASRPRQGRGETQYF. CDR3 in DNA: TGTGCCAGCAGACCCCGACAGGGACGAGGGGAGACCCAGTACTTC.

The genes are TRBV20-1 and TRBJ2-7, with 10 bases identical to TRBD2. Germline-derived CDR1 and CDR2 are DFQATT and SNEGSKA (reference sequence). After removal of 5 bases from V and 3 bases from J, the junction contained 10 bases not matched to a gene. The CDR3 loop spans 15 amino acids. The CDR3 is CSARTLAGDFYEQYF. Here the CDR3 DNA reads TGCAGTGCTCGGACCCTAGCGGGGGACTTCTACGAGCAGTACTTC.

This clonotype was recorded a few times. The chain couples TRBV6-2 or TRBV6-3 to TRBJ2-3; maybe TRBD2 (5 bases). This CDR3 spans 15 amino acids. Trimming shortened V by 4 bases and J by 0 bases, and 11 bases separated the two germline ends. Germline V gene lookup returns CDR1 MNHEY and CDR2 SVGEGT. CDR3 sequence (DNA): TGTGCCAGCAGTTTACCGGGGTCTAGCACAGATACGCAGTATTTT. Its translation is CASSLPGSSTDTQYF.